The sequence of this T cell receptor (beta chain) was determined in a study of T cell responses to AZD1222 COVID-19 vaccine (TCRdb year 2021). In terms of the full investigation: Because spike-specific TCR depth and breadth did not differ between the two schedules, AZD1222 recipients who got a second dose at roughly 4 weeks were pooled with those who got a second dose at roughly 12 weeks. TCR sequencing was performed for 230 to 250 trial participants, of whom some 200 were given two doses of AZD1222 and about 25 were given two doses of MenACWY control vaccine. Trial participants were enrolled by age into 18-55, 56-69 and 70-plus year subgroups, with roughly 160, 29 and 62 TCR-sequenced participants respectively.

A remark on this clone: Its antigen is unknown. No base quality information exists; no much larger clone differs at one position.

The sample's time point label, in plain terms: baseline before first vaccination. Vaccinee samples were obtained from the UK trials COV001 and COV002, which included a single-blind randomized controlled phase 2/3 trial of AZD1222 (ChAdOx1 nCoV-19) in healthy adults. Trial participant PBMC samples were collected at day 0 and day 28 after the second dose for TCRbeta chain sequencing. The CDR3 regions of human TCRbeta chains were analyzed by immunosequencing. From the authors' description of their analysis: TCRs in the repertoires were matched against a reference library of SARS-CoV-2-specific TCRs that had been generated with the MIRA antigen-specificity platform. Breadth was defined as the fraction of unique TCRs that were SARS-CoV-2-associated, and depth was defined as the fraction of total T cells that were SARS-CoV-2-associated. Each spike-specific TCR was assigned to its reactive spike region and to a CD4 or CD8 class using the MIRA data. Log10-transformed breadth and depth values were compared by one-way ANOVA with Sidak's multiple comparisons tests. Imported from immuneACCESS, the table was reduced by TCRdb to in-frame sequences with V and J called. These copies leave out some clones; in studies compared against another copy, an unresolved V gene accounts for under half, and the cause of the remainder is not known. The D gene and trimming were derived from the DNA, and the V and J assignments and clone size from that table. The sample table lists tens of thousands of clones, 85% of them with a count of one. The ten largest account for roughly 22% of the sample.

V loses 3 bases of germline sequence and J loses 7 bases, and the interval between the two ends is 14 bases. From a lookup of the germline V gene, CDR1 and CDR2 are MGHRA and YSYEKL. The CDR3 sequence holds 14 residues, the cysteine and phenylalanine included. Only the CDR3 part of the read is kept: 42 bases, read in frame from the first base. Overall study outcomes, separate from this receptor: A significant rise in spike-specific TCR breadth and depth was observed after two AZD1222 doses relative to day 0 and relative to MenACWY recipients. Only five or six AZD1222 recipients were SARS-CoV-2 seropositive at baseline, limiting conclusions about previously exposed vaccinees. The 56-69-year group was small, and its depth increase did not reach significance, likely because of low power. Reportedly, close to half of the unique spike-specific TCRs recognized epitopes lying outside the regions that are mutated in the B.1.351 and B.1.1.7 variants. Participants were mostly white British, with more females than males. The authors suggested clonal diversity may have been underestimated. No day 14 peak-response samples were available, so repertoires were characterized only after the peak T cell response. Vaccine-associated CD4 TCRs spanned the whole spike protein, with dominant responses in regions 160-218 and 743-854.

This receptor was obtained from an adult in good health. Sequencing was performed on peripheral blood, taken on day 0 of AZD1222 vaccination. This chain joins TRBV4-1 to TRBJ2-3, and TRBD2 may be the D gene, going by 5 matching bases. The nucleotide sequence reads as follows: TGCGCCAGCAGCCAGCCTACCGGGAAAAATACGCAGTATTTT. Translated, this gives CASSQPTGKNTQYF.